Sequencing of this TCR beta chain was carried out in a study of OX40 agonist ivuxolimab in advanced cancers. Study overall: The patients got ivuxolimab, which is an agonistic anti-OX40 (CD134) antibody. Study-wide results and limits: Nonresponders, in some cases, also had low normalized T-cell clonal expansion.

The table came from immunoSEQ multiplex PCR; TCRdb's copy has only in-frame clones and leaves some out. The sample lists about 83,000 clones; nearly 90% were seen once. Germline assignment: CDR1 SGHDT and CDR2 YYEEEE. This CDR3 comprises 16 residues. The V segment lost 3 bases and the J segment 4 bases; nucleotides outside the gene matches: 8. Worth noting for this clone: The target antigen is unknown.

This sequence joins TRBV5-6 and TRBJ2-7, with TRBD2 matching 12 bases. The TCR sequence derives from an adult with an advanced solid tumor such as melanoma, head and neck, liver or kidney cancer. Sequencing was performed on CD4+ or CD8+ T cells sorted from blood, taken in a trial of the OX40 agonist ivuxolimab. This CDR3 is CASSSLAGGPRYEQYF. DNA of the CDR3: TGTGCCAGCAGCTCCCTAGCGGGAGGGCCCCGATACGAGCAGTACTTC.